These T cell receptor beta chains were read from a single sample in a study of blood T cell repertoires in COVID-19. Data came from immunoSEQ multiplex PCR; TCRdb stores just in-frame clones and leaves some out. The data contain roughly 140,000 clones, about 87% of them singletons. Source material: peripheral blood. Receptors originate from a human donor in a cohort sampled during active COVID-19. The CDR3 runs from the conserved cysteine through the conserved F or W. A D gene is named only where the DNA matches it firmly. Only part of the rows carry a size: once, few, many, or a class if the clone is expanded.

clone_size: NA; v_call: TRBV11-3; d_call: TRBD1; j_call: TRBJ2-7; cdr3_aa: CASSLSGGNSYEQYF
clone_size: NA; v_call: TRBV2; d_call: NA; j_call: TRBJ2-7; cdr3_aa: CAGRQAILSYEQYF
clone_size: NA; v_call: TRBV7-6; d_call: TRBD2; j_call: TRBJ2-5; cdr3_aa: CASSLVIAGGPETQYF
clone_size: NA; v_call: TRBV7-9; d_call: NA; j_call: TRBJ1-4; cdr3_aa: CASSLLENEKLFF
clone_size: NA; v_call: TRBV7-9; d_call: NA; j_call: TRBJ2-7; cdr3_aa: CASSPSESSYEQYF
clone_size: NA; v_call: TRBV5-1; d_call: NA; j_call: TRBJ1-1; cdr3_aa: CASSPRWGGDTEAFF
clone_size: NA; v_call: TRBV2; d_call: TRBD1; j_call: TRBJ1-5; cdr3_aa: CASSREQGYQPQHF
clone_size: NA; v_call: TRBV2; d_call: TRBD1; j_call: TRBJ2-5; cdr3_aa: CASSYGTAETQYF
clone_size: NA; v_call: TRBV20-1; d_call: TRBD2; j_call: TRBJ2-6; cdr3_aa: CSASSSGRDCSGANVLTF
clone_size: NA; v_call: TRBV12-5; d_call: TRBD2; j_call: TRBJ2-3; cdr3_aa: CASGLGGGVPDTQYF
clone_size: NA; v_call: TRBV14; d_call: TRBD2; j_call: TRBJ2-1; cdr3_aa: CASSRQKGLAGMQFF
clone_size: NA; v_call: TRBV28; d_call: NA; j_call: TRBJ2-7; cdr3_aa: CASSFSGTHSYEQYF
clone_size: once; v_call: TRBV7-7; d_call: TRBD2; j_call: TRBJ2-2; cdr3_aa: CASSSSGRNTGELFF
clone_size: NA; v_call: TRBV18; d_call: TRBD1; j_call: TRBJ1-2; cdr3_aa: CASSQSDRGRLGYTF
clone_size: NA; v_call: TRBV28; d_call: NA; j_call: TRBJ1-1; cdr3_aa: CASTPQDRYTEAFF
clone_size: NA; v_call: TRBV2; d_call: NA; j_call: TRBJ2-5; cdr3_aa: CASRTGLILWQETQYF
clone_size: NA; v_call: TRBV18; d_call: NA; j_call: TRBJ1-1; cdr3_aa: CASSRRQENTEAFF
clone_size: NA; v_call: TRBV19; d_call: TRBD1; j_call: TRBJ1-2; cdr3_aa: CASSSITTGQRDGYTF
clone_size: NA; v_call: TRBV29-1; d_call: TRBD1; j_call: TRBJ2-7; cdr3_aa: CSVEDWQGESSYEQYF
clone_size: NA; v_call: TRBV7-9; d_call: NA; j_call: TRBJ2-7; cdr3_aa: CASSIPRGEQYF
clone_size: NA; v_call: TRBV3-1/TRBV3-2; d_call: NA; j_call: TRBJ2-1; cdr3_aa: CASSQGTMGYNEQFF
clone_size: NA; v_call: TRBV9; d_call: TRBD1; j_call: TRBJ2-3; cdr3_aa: CASSRQGGDTQYF
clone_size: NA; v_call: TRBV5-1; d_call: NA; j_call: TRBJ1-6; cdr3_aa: CASSLEAGKGLHF
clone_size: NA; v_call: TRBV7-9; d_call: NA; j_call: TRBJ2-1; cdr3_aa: CASSKQGGDNEQFF
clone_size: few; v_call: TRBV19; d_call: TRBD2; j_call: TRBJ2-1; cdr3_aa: CASTKGRAGGPSEQFF
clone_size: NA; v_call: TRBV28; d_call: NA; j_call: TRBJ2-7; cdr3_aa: CASSRLGTVYEQYF
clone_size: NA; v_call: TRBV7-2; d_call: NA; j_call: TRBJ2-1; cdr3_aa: CASSSRTRAYNEQFF
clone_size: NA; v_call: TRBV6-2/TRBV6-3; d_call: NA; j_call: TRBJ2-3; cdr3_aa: CASSHRDAEGDTQYF
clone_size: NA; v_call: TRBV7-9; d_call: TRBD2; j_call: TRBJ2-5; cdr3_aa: CASSPPTSGWETQYF
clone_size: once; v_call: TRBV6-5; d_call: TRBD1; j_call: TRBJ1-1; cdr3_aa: CASRRDRDVWTEAFF
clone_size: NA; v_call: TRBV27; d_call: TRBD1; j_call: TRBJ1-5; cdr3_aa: CASSLRQGAGQPQHF
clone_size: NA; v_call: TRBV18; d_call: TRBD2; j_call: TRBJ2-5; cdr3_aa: CASSPTSGSSGETQYF
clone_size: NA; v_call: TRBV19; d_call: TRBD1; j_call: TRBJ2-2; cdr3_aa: CASSLGKGQTNTGELFF
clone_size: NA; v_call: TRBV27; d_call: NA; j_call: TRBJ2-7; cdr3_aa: CASSLDPSAILYEQYF
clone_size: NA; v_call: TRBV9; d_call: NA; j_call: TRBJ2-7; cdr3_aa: CASSVDEGGRYEQYF
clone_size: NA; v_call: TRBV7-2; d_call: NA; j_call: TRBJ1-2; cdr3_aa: CASSLIGGGPANYGYTF
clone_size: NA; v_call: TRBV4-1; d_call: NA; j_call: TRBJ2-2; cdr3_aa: CASSHGVTGELFF
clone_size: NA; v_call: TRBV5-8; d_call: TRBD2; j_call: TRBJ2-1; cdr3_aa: CASSLTRLAGGRYGEQFF
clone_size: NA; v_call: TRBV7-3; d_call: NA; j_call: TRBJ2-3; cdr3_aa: CASSLKPLGGTNTQYF
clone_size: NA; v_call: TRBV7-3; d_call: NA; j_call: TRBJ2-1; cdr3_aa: CASSFGGSSYNEQFF
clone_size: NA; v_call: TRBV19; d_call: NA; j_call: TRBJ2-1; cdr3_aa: CASRGAAYNEQFF
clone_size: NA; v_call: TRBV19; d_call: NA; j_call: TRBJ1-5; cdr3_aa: CASSMDGGGNQPQHF
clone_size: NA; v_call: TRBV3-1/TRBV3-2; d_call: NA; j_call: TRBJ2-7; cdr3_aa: CASSQAGVYEQYF
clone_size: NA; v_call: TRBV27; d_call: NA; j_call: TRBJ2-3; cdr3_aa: CASSSWTKPHTDTQYF
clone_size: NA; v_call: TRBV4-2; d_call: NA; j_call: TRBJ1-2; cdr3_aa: CASSQDPGQSYGYTF
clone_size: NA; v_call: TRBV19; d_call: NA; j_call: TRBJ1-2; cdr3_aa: CASRTGQLSGYTF
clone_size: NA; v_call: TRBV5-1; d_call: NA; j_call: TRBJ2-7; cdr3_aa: CASRMEPGLNYEQYF
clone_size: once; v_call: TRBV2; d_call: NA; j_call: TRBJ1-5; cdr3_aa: CASSILYSNQPQHF
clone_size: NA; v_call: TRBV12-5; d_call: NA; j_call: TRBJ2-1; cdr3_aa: CASGWAPLGGGSYNEQFF
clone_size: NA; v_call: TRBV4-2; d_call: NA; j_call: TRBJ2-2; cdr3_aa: CASSRDSYSNTGELFF